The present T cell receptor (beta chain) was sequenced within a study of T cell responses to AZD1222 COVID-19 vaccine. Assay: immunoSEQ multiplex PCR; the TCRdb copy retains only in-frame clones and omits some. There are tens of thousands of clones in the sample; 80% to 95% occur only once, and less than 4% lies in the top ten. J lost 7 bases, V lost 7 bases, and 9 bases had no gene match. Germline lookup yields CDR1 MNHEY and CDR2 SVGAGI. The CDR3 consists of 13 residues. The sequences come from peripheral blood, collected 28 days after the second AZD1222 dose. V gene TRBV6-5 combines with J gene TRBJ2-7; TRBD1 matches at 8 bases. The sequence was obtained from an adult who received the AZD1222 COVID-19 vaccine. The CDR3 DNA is TGTGCCAGCAACCCACGACAGGGGCGGGAGCAGTACTTC. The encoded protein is CASNPRQGREQYF.